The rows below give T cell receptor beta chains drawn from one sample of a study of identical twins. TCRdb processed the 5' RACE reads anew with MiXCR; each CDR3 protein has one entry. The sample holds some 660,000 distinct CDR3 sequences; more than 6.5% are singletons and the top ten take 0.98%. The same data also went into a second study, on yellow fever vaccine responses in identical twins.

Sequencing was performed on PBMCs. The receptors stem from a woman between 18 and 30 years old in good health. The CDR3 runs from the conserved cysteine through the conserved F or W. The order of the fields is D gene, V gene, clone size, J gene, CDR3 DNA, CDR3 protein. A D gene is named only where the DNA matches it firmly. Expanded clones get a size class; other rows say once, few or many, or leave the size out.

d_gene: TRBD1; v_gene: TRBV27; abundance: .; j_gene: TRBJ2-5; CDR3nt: TGTGCCAGCAAGGGGGCAGGGTCGGCCTCACAAGAGACCCAGTACTTC; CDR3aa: CASKGAGSASQETQYF
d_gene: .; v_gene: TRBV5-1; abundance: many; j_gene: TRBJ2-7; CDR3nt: TGCGCCAGCAGCTTAGGACAACACTACGAGCAGTACTTC; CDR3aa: CASSLGQHYEQYF
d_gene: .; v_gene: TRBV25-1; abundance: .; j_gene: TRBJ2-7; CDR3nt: TGTGCCAGCAGTGAGTTTGGGACAAGCTCCTACGAGCAGTACTTC; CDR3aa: CASSEFGTSSYEQYF
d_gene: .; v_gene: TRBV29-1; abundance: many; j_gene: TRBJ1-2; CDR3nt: TGCAGCGCCCGCCTGGGTCTCGGTTCTTATGGCTACACCTTC; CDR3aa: CSARLGLGSYGYTF
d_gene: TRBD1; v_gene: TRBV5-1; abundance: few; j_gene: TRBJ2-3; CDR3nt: TGCGCCAGCAGCCAAGGGACAGGGAAGGATACGCAGTATTTT; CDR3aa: CASSQGTGKDTQYF
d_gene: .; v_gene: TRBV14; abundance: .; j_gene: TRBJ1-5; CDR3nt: TGTGCCAGCAGCCAAGGGAACAGCCGGAATCAGCCCCAGCATTTT; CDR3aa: CASSQGNSRNQPQHF
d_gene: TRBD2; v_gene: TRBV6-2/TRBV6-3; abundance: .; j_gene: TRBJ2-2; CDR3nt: TGTGCCAGCACCCGAACTAGCGAGGGAGCCGGGGAGCTGTTTTTT; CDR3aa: CASTRTSEGAGELFF
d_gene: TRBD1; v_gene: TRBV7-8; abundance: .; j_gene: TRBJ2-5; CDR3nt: TGTGCCAGCAGCAGCGGGACAGGGCTCCAAGAGACCCAGTACTTC; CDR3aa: CASSSGTGLQETQYF
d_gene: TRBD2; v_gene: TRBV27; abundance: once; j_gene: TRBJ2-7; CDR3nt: TGTGCCAGCTCGACTAGCGGGAAACCCTACGAGCAGTACTTC; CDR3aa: CASSTSGKPYEQYF
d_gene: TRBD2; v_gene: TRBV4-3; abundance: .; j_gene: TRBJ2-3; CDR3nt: TGCGCCAGCAGCCAAGATCTAGCGGGAGGGCCCACAGATACGCAGTATTTT; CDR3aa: CASSQDLAGGPTDTQYF
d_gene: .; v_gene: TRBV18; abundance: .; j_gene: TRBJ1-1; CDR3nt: TGTGCCAGCTCACCATATGGGGAGAACACTGAAGCTTTCTTT; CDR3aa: CASSPYGENTEAFF
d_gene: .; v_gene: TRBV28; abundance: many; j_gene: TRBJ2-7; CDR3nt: TGTGCCAGCAGTTTTCGGCAGGGCCAGTACGAGCAGTACTTC; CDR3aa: CASSFRQGQYEQYF
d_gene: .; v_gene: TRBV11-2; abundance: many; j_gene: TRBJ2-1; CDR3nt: TGTGCCAGCGGCTCGGGGACTTCCGACTACAATGAGCAGTTCTTC; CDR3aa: CASGSGTSDYNEQFF
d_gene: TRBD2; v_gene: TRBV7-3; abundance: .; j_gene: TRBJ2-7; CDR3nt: TGTGCCAGCAGCTTCAAGCGGGGGGCTGAGGACGAGCAGTACTTC; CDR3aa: CASSFKRGAEDEQYF
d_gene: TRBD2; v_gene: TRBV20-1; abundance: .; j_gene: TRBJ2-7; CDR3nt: TGCAGTGCCCTTCCGGGGGGACTCTACGAGCAGTACTTC; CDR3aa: CSALPGGLYEQYF